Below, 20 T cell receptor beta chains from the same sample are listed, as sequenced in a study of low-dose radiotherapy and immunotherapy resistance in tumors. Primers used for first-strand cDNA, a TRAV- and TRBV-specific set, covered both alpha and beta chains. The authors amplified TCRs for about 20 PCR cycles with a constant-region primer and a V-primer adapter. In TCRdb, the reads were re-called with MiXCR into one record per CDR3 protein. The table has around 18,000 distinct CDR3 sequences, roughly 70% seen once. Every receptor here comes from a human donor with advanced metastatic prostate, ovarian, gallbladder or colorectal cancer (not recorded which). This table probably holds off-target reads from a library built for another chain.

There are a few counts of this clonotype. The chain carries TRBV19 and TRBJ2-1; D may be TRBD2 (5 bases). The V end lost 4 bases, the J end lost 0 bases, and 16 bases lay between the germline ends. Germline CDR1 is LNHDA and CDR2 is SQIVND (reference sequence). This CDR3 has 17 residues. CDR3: CASSKAPGSASYNEQFF. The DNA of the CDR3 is TGTGCCAGTAGTAAAGCCCCGGGGAGCGCCTCCTACAATGAGCAGTTCTTC.

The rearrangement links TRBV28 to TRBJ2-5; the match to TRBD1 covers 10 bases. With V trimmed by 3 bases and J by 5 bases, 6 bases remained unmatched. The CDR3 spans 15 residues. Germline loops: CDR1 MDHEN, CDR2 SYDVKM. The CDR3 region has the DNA TGTGCCAGCAGTTTGGCGACAGGGGGCGCGGAGACCCAGTACTTC. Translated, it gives CASSLATGGAETQYF.

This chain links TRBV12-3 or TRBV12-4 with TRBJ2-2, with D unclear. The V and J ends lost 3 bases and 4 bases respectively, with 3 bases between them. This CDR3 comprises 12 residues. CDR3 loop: CASSFPTGELFF. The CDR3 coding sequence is TGTGCCAGCAGTTTTCCCACCGGGGAGCTGTTTTTT.

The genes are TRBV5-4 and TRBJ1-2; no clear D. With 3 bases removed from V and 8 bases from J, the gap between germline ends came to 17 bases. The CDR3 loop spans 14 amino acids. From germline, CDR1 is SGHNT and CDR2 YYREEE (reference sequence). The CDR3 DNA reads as TGTGCCAGCAGCTCACCGGGTCTGGGGAGCGGCTACACCTTC. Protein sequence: CASSSPGLGSGYTF.

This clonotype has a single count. The CDR3 nucleotides read TGCGCCAGCAGCCAAGATTTAAGTTATGGCTACACCTTC. Amino acid sequence: CASSQDLSYGYTF. The chain is built from TRBV4-3 and TRBJ1-2; D not certain. V dropped 0 bases and J dropped 5 bases, with 7 bases sitting between them. This CDR3 spans 13 amino acids. CDR1 is LGHNA, CDR2 YSLEER, per germline.

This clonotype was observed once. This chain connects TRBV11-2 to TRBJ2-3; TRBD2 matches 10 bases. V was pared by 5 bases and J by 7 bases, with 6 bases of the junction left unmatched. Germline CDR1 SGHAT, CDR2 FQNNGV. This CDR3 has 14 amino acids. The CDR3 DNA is TGTGCCAGCAGCCGAGCGGGGGGGCTTAATACGCAGTATTTT. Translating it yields CASSRAGGLNTQYF.

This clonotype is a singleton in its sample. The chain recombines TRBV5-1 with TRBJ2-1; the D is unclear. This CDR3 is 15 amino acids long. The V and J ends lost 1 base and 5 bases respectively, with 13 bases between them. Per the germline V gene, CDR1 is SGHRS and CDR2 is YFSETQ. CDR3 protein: CASSLTAGVHNEQFF. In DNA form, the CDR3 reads TGCGCCAGCAGCTTGACTGCTGGAGTTCACAATGAGCAGTTCTTC.

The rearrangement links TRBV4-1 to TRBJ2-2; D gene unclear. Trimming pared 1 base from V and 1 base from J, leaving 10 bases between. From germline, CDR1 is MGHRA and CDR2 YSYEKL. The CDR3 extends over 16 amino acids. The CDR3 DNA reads TGCGCCAGCAGCCAAGGGCCGCGACAGAACACCGGGGAGCTGTTTTTT. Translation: CASSQGPRQNTGELFF.

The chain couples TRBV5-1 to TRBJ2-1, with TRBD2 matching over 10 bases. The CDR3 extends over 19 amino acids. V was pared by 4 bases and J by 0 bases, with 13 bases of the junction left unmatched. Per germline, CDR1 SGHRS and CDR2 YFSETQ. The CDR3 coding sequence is TGCGCCAGCAGCCTAAGGGCTAGCGGGGGAGTATTCTCCTACAATGAGCAGTTCTTC. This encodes CASSLRASGGVFSYNEQFF.

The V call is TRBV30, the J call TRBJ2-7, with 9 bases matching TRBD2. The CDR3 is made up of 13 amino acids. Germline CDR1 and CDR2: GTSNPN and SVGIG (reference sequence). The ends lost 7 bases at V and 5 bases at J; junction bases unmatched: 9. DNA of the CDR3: TGTGCCTCCACTAGGGCGGGAGGGGACGAGCAGTACTTC. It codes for CASTRAGGDEQYF.

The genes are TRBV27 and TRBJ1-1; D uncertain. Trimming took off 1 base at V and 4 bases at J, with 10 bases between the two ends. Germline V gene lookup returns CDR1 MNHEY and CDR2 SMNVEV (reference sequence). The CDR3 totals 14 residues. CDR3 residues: CASSLYPEGTEAFF. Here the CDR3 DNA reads TGTGCCAGCAGTTTATATCCGGAGGGCACTGAAGCTTTCTTT.

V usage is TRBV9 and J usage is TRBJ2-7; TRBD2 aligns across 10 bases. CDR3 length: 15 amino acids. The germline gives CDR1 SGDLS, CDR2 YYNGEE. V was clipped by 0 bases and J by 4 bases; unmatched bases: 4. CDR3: CASSVEASGSYEQYF. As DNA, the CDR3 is TGTGCCAGCAGCGTAGAGGCTAGCGGGAGTTACGAGCAGTACTTC.

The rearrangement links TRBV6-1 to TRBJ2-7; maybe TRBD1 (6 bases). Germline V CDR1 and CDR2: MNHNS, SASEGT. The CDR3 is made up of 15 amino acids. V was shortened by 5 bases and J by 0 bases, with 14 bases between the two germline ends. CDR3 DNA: TGTGCCAGCAGTCTGACAGGTTACGACTCCTACGAGCAGTACTTC. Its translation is CASSLTGYDSYEQYF.

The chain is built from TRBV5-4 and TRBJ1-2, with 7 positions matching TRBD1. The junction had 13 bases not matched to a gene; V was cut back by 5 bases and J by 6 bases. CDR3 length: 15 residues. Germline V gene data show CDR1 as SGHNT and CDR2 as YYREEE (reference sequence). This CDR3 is CASRQRGGRIHGYTF. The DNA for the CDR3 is TGTGCCAGCAGACAAAGAGGGGGCCGTATTCATGGCTACACCTTC.

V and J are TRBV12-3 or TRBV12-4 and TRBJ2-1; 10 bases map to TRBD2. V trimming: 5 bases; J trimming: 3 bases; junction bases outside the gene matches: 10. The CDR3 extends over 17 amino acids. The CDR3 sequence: CASSLWDSGRFYNEQFF. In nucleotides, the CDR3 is TGTGCCAGCAGTCTATGGGATAGCGGGAGGTTCTACAATGAGCAGTTCTTC.

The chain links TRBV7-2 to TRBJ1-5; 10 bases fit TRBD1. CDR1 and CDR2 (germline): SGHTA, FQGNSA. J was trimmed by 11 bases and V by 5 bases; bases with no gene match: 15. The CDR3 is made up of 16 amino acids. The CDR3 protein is CASSADRGLGAGSQHF. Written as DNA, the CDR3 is TGTGCCAGCAGCGCAGACAGGGGGCTGGGTGCCGGGTCCCAGCATTTT. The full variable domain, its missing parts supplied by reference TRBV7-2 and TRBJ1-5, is GAGVSQSPSNKVTEKGKDVELRCDPISGHTALYWYRQSLGQGLEFLIYFQGNSAPDKSGLPSDRFSAERTGGSVSTLTIQRTQQEDSAVYLCASSADRGLGAGSQHFGDGTRLSIL.

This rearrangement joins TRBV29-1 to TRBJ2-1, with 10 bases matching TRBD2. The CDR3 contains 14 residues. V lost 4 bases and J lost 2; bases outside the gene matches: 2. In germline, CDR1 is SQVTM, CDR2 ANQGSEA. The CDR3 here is CSVGTSGPYNEQFF. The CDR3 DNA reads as TGCAGCGTTGGGACTAGCGGTCCCTACAATGAGCAGTTCTTC.

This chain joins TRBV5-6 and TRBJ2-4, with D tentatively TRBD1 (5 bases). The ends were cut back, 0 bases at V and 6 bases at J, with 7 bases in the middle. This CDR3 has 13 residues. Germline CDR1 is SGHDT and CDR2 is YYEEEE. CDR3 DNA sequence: TGTGCCAGCAGCTTGGACCAGGGAAACATTCAGTACTTC. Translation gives CASSLDQGNIQYF. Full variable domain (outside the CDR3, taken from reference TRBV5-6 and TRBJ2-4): DAGVTQSPTHLIKTRGQQVTLRCSPKSGHDTVSWYQQALGQGPQFIFQYYEEEERQRGNFPDRFSGHQFPNYSSELNVNALLLGDSALYLCASSLDQGNIQYFGAGTRLSVL.

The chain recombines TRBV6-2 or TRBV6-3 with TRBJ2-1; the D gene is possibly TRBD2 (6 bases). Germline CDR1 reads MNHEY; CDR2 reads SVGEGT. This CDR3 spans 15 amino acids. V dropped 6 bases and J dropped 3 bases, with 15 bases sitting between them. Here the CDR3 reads CASSRGTYFYNEQFF. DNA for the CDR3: TGTGCCAGCAGCCGCGGGACTTACTTCTACAATGAGCAGTTCTTC.

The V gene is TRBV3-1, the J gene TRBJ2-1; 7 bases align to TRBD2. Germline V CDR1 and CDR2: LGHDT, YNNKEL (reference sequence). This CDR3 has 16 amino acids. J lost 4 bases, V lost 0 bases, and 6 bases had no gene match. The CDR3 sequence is CASSQDAAGLYNEQFF. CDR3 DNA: TGTGCCAGCAGCCAAGATGCGGCGGGACTATACAATGAGCAGTTCTTC.